This TCR beta chain came from a study of blood T cell repertoires in COVID-19 (dated by TCRdb to 2018 to 2021). Study-wide context: Collaborator samples came from the United States, Italy and Spain and covered acute and convalescent phases of COVID-19. The prospective study material was composed of cDNA or gDNA derived from T cells, B-cell-depleted T cells, or PBMCs. Deeply sampled blood TCRbeta repertoires from subjects exposed to, actively infected with, or recovered from COVID-19 were included in the dataset. The repertoires were made available in a free public database intended to serve as a resource for research on the immune response to SARS-CoV-2. The samples were drawn from two sources: the first 160 participants of the ongoing ImmuneRACE study, and 1,000 to 1,500 subjects contributed by 6 global collaborators. Sample metadata almost always included a de-identified subject ID, COVID-19 status, age in years and sex. Where available, HLA class I and class II types were obtained from metadata supplied by the sample provider rather than from assay-based typing.

Enrolling through a virtual design, the prospective study's participants ranged in age from about 18 to 89 years and lived across about two dozen United States geographic areas. In the prospective study, participants were assigned to cohorts based on the clinical history participants reported in a screening survey and a study questionnaire. Recovered participants in ImmuneRACE Cohort 3 were defined by two consecutive negative NP/OP PCR tests, clearance by a healthcare professional, or resolution of symptoms. In the prospective study, whole blood, serum and a nasopharyngeal or oropharyngeal swab were collected from each participant by mobile phlebotomists. Participants in the prospective study had the option to provide additional blood draws and questionnaires over a roughly two-month period. Before DNA extraction, prospective study blood samples were shipped either frozen or at room temperature.

The CDR1 and CDR2 encoded by the germline V gene are SGHDN and FVKESK. V gives up 0 bases and J gives up 1 base, and the segment between their germline ends measures 8 bases. From the cysteine through the phenylalanine, the CDR3 covers 15 amino acids. This entry keeps only the CDR3 DNA: 45 bases, framed from base 1. The immunoSEQ Assay, a bias-controlled multiplex PCR, was used to amplify TCRbeta CDR3 regions from genomic DNA. As for the original processing: The number of nucleated cells in each sample was estimated by amplification of reference gene primers within the assay. Sequence reads were collapsed and filtered to measure the absolute abundance of every unique TCRbeta CDR3 rearrangement. Productive Simpson clonality was computed per sample as the square root of Simpson's diversity index over productive rearrangements. Held by TCRdb, this immuneACCESS table contains in-frame sequences only and omits some clones. Under half of the omission traces to an unresolved V gene where checked; the cause of the rest is unknown. The D gene and trimming were derived from the DNA, and the V and J assignments and clone size from that table. The sample data list roughly 380,000 clones, and around 87% of these were observed just once. 1.3% of the sample goes to the ten largest clones.

Concerning this clone: No cognate antigen has been identified for it. No per-base quality is available; no much larger clone lies one base away.

What the authors observed across the whole study: The amount of clinical and demographic metadata varied by source and participant and was provided uncurated.

Recombination linked TRBV14 to TRBJ2-3; too little of a D gene remains to name it. Source material: PBMCs or T cells enriched from blood (not recorded which). The clonotype originates from a man between 25 and 39 years old who had recovered from COVID-19. The nucleotide sequence is given as TGTGCCAGCAGCCAAGACAGAAGTCGCACAGATACGCAGTATTTT. Its translation is CASSQDRSRTDTQYF.